Listed here is a single T cell receptor (beta chain). What it binds is not known. These data originate in a study of T cell repertoires in cytomegalovirus infection. Study information: Indications of both CMV infection and matching HLA type were provided by public TCR beta signatures.

MiXCR was run by TCRdb on the reads, yielding one entry per CDR3 protein. The sample yields hundreds of thousands of distinct CDR3 sequences, roughly 30% seen once. The length of the CDR3 is 13 residues. After removal of 6 bases from V and 3 bases from J, the junction contained 1 base not matched to a gene. CDR1 and CDR2 (germline): SEHNR, FQNEAQ (reference sequence). The genes are TRBV7-9 and TRBJ1-1; TRBD1 matches at 10 bases. The starting material was cultured CD8+ T cells from PBMCs, obtained from culture after CMV antigen stimulation. The sequence derives from a human donor in good health (CMV status not recorded). Some clones in this sample may be carry-over from other donors' samples. CDR3 DNA sequence: TGTGCCAGCAGAGGGACAGGGGACACTGAAGCTTTCTTT. It translates to CASRGTGDTEAFF.